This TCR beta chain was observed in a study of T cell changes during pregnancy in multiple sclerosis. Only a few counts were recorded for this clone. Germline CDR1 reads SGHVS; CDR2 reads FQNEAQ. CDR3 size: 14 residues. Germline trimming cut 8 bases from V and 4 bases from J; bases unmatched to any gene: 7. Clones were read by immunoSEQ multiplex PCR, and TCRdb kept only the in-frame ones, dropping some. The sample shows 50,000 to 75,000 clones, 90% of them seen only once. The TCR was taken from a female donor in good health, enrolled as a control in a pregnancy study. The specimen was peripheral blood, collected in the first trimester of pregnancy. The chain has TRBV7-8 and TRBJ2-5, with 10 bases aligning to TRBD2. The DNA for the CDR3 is TGTGCCAGCGGGGCCTCTAGCGGGGGAGAGACCCAGTACTTC. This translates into CASGASSGGETQYF.